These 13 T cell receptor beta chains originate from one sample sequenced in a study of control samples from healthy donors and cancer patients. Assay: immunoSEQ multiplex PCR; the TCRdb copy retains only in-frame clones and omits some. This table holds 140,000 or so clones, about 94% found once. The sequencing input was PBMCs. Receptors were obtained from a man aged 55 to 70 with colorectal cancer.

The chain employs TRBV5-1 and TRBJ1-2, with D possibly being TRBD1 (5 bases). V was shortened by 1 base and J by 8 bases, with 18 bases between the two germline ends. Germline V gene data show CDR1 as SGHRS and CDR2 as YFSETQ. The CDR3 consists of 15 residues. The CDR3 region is CASSLSPDSANGYTF. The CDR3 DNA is TGCGCCAGCAGCTTGTCCCCCGACAGTGCCAACGGCTACACCTTC.

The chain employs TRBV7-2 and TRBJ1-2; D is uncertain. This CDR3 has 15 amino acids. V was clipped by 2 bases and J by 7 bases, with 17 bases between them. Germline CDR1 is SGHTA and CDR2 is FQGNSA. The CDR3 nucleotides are TGTGCCAGCAGCTTACACCGGGAGGGAGGGATTGGCTACACCTTC. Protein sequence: CASSLHREGGIGYTF.

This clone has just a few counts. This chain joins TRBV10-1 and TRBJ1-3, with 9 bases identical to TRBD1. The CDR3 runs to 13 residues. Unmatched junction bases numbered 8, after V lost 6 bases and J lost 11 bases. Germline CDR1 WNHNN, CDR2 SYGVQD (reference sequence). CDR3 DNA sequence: TGCGCCAGCAGCGACCCTGGACAGGGGTCCATATATTTT. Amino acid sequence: CASSDPGQGSIYF.

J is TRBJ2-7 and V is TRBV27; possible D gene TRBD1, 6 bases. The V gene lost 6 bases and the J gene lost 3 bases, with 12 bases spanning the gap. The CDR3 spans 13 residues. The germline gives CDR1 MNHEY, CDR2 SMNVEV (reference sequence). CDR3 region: CASRADRFYEQYF. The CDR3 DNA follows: TGTGCCAGCAGAGCAGACAGGTTCTACGAGCAGTACTTC.

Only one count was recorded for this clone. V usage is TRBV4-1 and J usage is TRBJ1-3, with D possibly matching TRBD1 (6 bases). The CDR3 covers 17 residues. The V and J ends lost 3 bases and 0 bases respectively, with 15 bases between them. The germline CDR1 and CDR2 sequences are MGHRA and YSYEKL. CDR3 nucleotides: TGCGCCAGCAGCCAGGGGGGCCTTCAGGACTCTGGAAACACCATATATTTT. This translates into CASSQGGLQDSGNTIYF.

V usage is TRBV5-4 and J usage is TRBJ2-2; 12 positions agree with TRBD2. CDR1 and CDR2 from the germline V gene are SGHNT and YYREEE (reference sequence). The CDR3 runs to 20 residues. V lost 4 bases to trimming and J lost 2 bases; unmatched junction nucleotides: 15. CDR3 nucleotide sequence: TGTGCCAGCAGCCCCTTGGTATCGACTAGCGGGGGCCTTAACACCGGGGAGCTGTTTTTT. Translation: CASSPLVSTSGGLNTGELFF.

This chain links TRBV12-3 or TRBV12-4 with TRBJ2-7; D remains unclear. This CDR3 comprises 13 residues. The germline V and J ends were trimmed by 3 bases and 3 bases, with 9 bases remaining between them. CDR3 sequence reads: CASSFGRGYEQYF. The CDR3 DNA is TGTGCCAGCAGTTTCGGACGAGGCTACGAGCAGTACTTC.

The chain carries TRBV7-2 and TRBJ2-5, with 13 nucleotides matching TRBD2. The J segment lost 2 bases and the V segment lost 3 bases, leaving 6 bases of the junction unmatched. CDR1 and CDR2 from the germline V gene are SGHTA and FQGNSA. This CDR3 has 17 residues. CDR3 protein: CASSFGLAGVGQETQYF. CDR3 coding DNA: TGTGCCAGCAGCTTCGGACTAGCGGGGGTGGGGCAAGAGACCCAGTACTTC.

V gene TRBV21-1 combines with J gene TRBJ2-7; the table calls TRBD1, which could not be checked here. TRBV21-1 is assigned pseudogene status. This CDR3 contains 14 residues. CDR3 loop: CASRYRGRIDEQYF. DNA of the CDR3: TGTGCCAGCAGGTACAGGGGGCGCATCGACGAGCAGTACTTC.

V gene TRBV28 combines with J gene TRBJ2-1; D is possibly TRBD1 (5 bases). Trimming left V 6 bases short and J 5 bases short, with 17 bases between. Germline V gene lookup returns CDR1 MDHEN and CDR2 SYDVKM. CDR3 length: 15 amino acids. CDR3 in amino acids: CASRDETASNNEQFF. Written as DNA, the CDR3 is TGTGCCAGCAGGGATGAGACAGCCAGCAACAATGAGCAGTTCTTC.

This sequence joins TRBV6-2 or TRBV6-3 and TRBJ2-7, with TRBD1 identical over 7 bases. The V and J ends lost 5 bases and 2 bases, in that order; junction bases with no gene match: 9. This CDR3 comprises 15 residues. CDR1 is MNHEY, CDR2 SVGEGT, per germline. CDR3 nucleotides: TGTGCCAGCAGTCCGTACAGGGGTCCCACCTACGAGCAGTACTTC. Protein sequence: CASSPYRGPTYEQYF.

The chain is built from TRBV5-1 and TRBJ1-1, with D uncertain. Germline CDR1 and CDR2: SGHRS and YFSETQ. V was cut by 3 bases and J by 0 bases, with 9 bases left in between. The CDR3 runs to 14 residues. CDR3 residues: CASSSNSLNTEAFF. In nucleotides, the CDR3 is TGCGCCAGCAGCTCAAACAGCCTGAACACTGAAGCTTTCTTT.

Written as DNA, the CDR3 is TGCGCCAGCAGTGAAGGTGGGATCCAGCGGGGGAGCCAAGAGACCCAGTACTTC. Translated: CASSEGGIQRGSQETQYF. V usage is TRBV10-1 and J usage is TRBJ2-5, with 8 bases lining up with TRBD2. Germline CDR1 and CDR2: WNHNN and SYGVQD (reference sequence). The CDR3 is 18 residues long. Losses at the gene ends were 3 bases for V and 1 base for J; bases not matched to a gene: 13.